This TCR beta chain was identified during a study of OX40 agonist ivuxolimab in advanced cancers. Study-level findings and limits: Which antigen the expanded peripheral T cells recognized is unknown.

Concerning this clone: Its antigen is unknown.

V trimming: 7 bases; J trimming: 6 bases; junction bases outside the gene matches: 7. The CDR3 is 13 amino acids. Sequenced by immunoSEQ multiplex PCR; TCRdb stores in-frame clones only, minus some. The data show 45,000 to 50,000 clones, around 90% seen once. The sequence came from an adult with an advanced solid tumor such as melanoma, head and neck, liver or kidney cancer. The sequences come from CD4+ or CD8+ T cells sorted from blood, collected in a trial of the OX40 agonist ivuxolimab. The chain links TRBV23-1 to TRBJ2-7; 9 bases fit TRBD1. TRBV23-1 is filed as an ORF, its function uncertain. The chain's CDR3 is CASTGTGLFEQYF. The CDR3 coding sequence is TGCGCCAGCACAGGGACAGGGTTATTCGAGCAGTACTTC.